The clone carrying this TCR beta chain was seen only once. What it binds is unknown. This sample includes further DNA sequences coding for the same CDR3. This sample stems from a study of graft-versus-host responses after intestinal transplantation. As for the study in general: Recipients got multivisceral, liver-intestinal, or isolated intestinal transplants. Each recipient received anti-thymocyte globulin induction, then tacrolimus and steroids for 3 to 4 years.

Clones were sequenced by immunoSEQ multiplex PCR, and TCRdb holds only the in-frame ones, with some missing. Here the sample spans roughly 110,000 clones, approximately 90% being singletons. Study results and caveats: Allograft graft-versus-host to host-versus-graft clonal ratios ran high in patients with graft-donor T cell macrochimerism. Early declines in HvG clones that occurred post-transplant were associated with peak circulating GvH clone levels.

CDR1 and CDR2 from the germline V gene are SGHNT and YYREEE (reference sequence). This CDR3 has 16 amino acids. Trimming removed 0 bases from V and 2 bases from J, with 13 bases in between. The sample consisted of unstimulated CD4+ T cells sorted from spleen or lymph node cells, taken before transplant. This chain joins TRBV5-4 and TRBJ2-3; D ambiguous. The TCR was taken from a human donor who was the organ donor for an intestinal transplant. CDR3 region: CASSLAKGLDTDTQYF. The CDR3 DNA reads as TGTGCCAGCAGCTTGGCAAAAGGGCTGGACACAGATACGCAGTATTTT.